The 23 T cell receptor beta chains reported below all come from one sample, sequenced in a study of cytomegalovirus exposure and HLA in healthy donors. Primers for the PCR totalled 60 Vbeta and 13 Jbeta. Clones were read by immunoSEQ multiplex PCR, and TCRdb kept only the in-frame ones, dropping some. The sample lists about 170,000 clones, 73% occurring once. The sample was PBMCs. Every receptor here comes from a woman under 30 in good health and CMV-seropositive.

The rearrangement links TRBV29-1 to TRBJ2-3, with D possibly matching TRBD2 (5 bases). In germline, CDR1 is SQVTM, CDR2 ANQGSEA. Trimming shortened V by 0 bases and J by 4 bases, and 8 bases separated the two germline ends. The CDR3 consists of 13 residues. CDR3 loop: CSVEDRGADTQYF. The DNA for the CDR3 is TGCAGCGTTGAAGATCGGGGTGCAGATACGCAGTATTTT.

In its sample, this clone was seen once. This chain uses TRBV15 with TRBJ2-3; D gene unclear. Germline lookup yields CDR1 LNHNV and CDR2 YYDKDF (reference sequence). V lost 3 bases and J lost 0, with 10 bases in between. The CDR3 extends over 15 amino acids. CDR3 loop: CATSSPFTSTDTQYF. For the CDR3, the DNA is TGTGCCACCAGCAGCCCCTTTACTAGCACAGATACGCAGTATTTT.

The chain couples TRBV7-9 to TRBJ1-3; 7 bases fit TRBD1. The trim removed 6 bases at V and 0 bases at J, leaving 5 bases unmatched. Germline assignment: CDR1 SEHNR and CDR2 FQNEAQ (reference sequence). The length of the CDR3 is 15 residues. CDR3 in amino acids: CASRWDSSSGNTIYF. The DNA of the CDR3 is TGTGCCAGCAGATGGGACAGCTCCTCTGGAAACACCATATATTTT.

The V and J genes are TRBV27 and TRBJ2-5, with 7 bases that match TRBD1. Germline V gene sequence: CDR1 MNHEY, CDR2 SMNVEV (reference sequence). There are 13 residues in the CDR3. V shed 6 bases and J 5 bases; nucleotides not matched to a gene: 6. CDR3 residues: CASRGTVSETQYF. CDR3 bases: TGTGCCAGCAGGGGGACAGTATCCGAGACCCAGTACTTC.

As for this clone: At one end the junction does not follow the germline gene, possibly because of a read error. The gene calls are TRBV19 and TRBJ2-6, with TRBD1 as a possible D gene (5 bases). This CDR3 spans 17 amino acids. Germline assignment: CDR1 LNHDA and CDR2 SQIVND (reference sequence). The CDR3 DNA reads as TGTGCCAGTAGTATAGTAAGCGCCGGCTCTGGGGCCAACATCCTGACTTTC. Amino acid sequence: CASSIVSAGSGANILTF.

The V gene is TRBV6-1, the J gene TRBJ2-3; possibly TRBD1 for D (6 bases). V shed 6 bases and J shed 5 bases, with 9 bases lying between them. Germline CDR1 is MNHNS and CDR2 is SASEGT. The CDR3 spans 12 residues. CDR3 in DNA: TGTGCCAGCAGACAGGGCAGAGATACGCAGTATTTT. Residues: CASRQGRDTQYF.

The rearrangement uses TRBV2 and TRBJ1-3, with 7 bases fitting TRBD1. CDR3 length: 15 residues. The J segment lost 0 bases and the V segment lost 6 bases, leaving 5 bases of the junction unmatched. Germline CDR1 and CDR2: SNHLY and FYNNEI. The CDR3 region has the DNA TGTGCCAGCAGCCAAACAGGGGACTCTGGAAACACCATATATTTT. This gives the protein CASSQTGDSGNTIYF.

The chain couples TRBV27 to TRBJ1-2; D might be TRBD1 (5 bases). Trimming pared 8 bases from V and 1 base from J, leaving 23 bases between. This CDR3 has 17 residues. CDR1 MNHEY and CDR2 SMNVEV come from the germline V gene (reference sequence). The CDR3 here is CASGFGTRGVFNYGYTF. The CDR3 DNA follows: TGTGCCAGCGGATTCGGGACCCGCGGGGTCTTTAACTATGGCTACACCTTC.

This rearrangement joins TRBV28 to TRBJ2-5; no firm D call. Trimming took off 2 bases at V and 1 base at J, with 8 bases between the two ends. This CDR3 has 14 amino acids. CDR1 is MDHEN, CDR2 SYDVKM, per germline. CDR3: CASSLHSVQETQYF. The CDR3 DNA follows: TGTGCCAGCAGTTTACATTCAGTCCAAGAGACCCAGTACTTC.

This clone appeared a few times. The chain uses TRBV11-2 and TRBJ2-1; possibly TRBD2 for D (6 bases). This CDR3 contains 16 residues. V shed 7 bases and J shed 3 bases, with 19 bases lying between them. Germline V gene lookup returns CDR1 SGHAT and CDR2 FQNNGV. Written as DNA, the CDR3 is TGTGCCAGCATCCCGCGCCGAGGACTACTCTACAATGAGCAGTTCTTC. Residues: CASIPRRGLLYNEQFF.

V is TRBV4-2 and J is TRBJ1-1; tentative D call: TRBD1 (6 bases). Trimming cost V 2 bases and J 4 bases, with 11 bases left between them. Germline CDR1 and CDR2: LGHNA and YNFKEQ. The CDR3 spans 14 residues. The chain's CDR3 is CASSQSGAATEAFF. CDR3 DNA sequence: TGTGCCAGCAGCCAATCAGGGGCAGCCACTGAAGCTTTCTTT.

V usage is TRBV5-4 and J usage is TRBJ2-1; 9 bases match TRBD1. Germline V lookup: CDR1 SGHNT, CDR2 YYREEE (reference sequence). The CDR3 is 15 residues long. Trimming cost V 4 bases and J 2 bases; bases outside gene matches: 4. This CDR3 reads CASSLGQGPYNEQFF. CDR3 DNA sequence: TGTGCCAGCAGCCTGGGACAGGGACCCTACAATGAGCAGTTCTTC. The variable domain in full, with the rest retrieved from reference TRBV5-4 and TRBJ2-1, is ETGVTQSPTHLIKTRGQQVTLRCSSQSGHNTVSWYQQALGQGPQFIFQYYREEENGRGNFPPRFSGLQFPNYSSELNVNALELDDSALYLCASSLGQGPYNEQFFGPGTRLTVL.

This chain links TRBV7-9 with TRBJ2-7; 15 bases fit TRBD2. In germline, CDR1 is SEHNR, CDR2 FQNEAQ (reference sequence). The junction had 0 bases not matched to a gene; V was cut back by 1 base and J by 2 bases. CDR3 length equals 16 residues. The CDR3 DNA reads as TGTGCCAGCAGCTTAGGGACTAGCGGGGGGGCCTACGAGCAGTACTTC. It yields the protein CASSLGTSGGAYEQYF.

The CDR3 sequence is CAWSLAAEAFF. The CDR3 coding sequence is TGTGCCTGGAGTTTGGCAGCTGAAGCTTTCTTT. J is TRBJ1-1 and V is TRBV30, with D unclear. The germline V gene encodes CDR1 GTSNPN and CDR2 SVGIG (reference sequence). This CDR3 spans 11 amino acids. V was pared by 2 bases and J by 6 bases, with 7 bases between.

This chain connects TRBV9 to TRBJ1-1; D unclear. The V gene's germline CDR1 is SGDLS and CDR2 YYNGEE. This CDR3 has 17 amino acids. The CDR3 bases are TGTGCTTCCTCGAGGATATACTCGACCGTCTTGAACACTGAAGCTTTCTTT. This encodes CASSRIYSTVLNTEAFF.

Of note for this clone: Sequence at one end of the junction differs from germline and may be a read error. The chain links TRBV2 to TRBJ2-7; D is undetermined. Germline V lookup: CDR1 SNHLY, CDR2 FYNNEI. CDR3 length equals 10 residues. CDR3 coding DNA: TGTGCCAGCAGTGAAGATTTGGCCAACTTC. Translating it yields CASSEDLANF.

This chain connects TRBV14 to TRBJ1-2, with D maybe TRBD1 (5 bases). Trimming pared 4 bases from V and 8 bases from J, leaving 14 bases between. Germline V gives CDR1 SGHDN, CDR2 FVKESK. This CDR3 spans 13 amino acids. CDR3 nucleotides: TGTGCCAGCAGCCCCTCGCGGGGGTTCGGCTACACCTTC. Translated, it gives CASSPSRGFGYTF.

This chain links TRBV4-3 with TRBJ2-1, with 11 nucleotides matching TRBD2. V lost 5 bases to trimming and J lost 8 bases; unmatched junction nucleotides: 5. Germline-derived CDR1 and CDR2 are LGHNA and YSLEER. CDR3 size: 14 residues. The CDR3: CASSLAGGPYEQFF. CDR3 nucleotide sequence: TGCGCCAGCAGCTTAGCGGGGGGGCCGTATGAGCAGTTCTTC.

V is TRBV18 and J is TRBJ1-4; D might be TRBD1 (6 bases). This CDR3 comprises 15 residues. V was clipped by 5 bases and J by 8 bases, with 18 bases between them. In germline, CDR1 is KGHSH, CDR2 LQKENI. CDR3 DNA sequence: TGTGCCAGCTCAACTCTACAGGGTTTGGACGAAAAACTGTTTTTT. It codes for CASSTLQGLDEKLFF. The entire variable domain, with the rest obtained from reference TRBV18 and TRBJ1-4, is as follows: NAGVMQNPRHLVRRRGQEARLRCSPMKGHSHVYWYRQLPEEGLKFMVYLQKENIIDESGMPKERFSAEFPKEGPSILRIQQVVRGDSAAYFCASSTLQGLDEKLFFGSGTQLSVL.

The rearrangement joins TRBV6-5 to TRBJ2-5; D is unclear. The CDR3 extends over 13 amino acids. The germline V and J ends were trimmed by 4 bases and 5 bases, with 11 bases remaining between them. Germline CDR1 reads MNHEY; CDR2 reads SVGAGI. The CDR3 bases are TGTGCCAGCAGTTCCAACCGTCGGGAGACCCAGTACTTC. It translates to CASSSNRRETQYF.

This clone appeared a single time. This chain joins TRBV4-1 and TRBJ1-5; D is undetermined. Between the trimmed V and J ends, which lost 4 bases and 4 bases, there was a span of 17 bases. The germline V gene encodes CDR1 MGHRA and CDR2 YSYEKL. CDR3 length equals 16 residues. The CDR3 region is CASSLASQSGNQPQHF. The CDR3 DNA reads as TGCGCCAGCAGCCTAGCCAGTCAGAGTGGTAATCAGCCCCAGCATTTT.

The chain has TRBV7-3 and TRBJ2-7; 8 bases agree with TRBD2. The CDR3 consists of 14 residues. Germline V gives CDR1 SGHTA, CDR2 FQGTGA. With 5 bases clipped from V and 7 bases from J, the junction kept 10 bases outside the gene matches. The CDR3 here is CASSPTVPGGEQYF. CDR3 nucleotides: TGTGCCAGCAGCCCGACGGTGCCGGGAGGGGAGCAGTACTTC.

The CDR3 DNA follows: TGTGCCAGCAGCCAGGTTGGGACAGCTTACAATGAGCAGTTCTTC. This encodes CASSQVGTAYNEQFF. The chain is built from TRBV4-2 and TRBJ2-1, with 7 bases that match TRBD1. The V gene's germline CDR1 is LGHNA and CDR2 YNFKEQ. CDR3 length: 15 amino acids. V was clipped by 3 bases and J by 4 bases; unmatched bases: 6.